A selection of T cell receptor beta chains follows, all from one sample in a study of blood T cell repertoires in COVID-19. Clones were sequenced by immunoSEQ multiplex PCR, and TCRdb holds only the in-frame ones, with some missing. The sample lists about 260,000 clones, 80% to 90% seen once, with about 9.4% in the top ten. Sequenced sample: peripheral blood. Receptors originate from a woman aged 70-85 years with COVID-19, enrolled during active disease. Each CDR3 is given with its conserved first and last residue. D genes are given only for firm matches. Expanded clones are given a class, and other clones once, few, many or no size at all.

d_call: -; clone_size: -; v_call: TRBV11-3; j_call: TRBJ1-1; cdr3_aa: CAILPPGNTEAFF; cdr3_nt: TGTGCCATCCTCCCGCCAGGGAACACTGAAGCTTTCTTT
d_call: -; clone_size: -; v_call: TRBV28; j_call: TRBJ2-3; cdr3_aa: CASITRAQGLSTDTQYF; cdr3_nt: TGTGCCAGCATCACTAGGGCCCAGGGGCTGAGCACAGATACGCAGTATTTT
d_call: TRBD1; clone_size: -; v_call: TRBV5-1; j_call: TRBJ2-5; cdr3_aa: CASSQARTGKDQETQYF; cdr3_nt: TGCGCCAGCAGCCAAGCCAGGACAGGGAAGGACCAAGAGACCCAGTACTTC
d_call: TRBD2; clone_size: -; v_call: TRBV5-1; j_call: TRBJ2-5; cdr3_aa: CASRTGPGGETQYF; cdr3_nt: TGCGCCAGCAGGACCGGGCCCGGGGGGGAGACCCAGTACTTC
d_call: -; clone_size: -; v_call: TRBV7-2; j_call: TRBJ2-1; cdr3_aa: CASSLQVYNEQFF; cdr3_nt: TGTGCCAGCAGCTTACAGGTTTACAATGAGCAGTTCTTC
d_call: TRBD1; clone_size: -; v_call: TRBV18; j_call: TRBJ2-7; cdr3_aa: CASSRTGGSYEQYF; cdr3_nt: TGTGCCAGCTCCAGGACAGGGGGCTCCTACGAGCAGTACTTC
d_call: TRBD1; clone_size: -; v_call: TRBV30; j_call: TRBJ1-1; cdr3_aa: CAWTATGDTEAFF; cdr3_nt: TGTGCCTGGACGGCGACAGGGGACACTGAAGCTTTCTTT
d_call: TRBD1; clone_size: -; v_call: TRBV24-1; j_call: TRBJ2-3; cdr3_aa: CATSEGQASFNTQYF; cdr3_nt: TGTGCCACCAGTGAAGGACAGGCGTCCTTTAATACGCAGTATTTT
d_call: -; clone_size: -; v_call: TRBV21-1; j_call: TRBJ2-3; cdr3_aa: CASSNEAGGRTDTQYF; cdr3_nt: TGTGCCAGCAGCAACGAAGCGGGAGGGCGCACAGATACGCAGTATTTT
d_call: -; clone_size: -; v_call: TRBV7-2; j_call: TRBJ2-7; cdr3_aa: CASSLDSGNSYEQYF; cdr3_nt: TGTGCCAGCAGCCTTGATAGCGGCAATTCCTACGAGCAGTACTTC
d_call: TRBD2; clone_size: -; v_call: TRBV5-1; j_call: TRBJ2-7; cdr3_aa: CASSISGSAAGIYEQYF; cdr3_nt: TGCGCCAGCAGCATATCTGGTTCGGCAGCGGGAATCTACGAGCAGTACTTC
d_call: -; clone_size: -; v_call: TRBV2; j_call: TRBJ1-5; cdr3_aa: CASSPDRSLNQPQHF; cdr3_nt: TGTGCCAGCAGTCCCGACAGGAGCCTCAATCAGCCCCAGCATTTT
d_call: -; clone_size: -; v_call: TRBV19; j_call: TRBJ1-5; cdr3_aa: CASPPQGYPPRNQPQHF; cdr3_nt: TGTGCCAGTCCCCCCCAGGGCTATCCTCCCCGCAATCAGCCCCAGCATTTT
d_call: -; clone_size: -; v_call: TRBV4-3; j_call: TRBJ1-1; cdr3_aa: CASSQEVVSTEAFF; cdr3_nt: TGCGCCAGCAGCCAAGAGGTCGTTAGCACTGAAGCTTTCTTT
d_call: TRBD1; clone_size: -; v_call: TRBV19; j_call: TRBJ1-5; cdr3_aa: CASTPDRVNQPQHF; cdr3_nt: TGTGCCAGTACCCCCGACAGGGTCAATCAGCCCCAGCATTTT
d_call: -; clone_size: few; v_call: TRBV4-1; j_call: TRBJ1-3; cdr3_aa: CASSETPSGNTIYF; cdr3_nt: TGCGCCAGCAGCGAGACTCCGTCTGGAAACACCATATATTTT
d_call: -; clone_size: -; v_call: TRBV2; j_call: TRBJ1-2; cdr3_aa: CASSRGAVYGYTF; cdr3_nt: TGTGCCTCTTCCCGGGGGGCCGTCTATGGCTACACCTTC
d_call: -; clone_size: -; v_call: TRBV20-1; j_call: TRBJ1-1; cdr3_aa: CSAREEGGAFF; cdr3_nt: TGCAGTGCTAGAGAAGAGGGTGGGGCTTTCTTT
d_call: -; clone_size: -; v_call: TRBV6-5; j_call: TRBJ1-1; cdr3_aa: CASSYSRGTEAFF; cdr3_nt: TGTGCCAGCAGTTACTCCCGGGGGACTGAAGCTTTCTTT
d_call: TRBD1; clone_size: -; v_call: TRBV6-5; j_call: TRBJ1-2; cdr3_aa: CASGTGGPYTF; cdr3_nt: TGTGCCAGCGGGACAGGGGGTCCCTACACCTTC
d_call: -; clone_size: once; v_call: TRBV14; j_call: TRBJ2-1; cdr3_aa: CASSQGTYNEQFF; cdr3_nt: TGTGCCAGCAGCCAAGGGACATACAATGAGCAGTTCTTC
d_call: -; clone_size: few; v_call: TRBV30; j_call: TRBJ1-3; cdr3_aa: CAWTVPTGLQSGNTIYF; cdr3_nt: TGTGCCTGGACCGTGCCAACAGGGCTACAATCTGGAAACACCATATATTTT
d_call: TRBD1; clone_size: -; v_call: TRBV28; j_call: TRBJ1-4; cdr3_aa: CASSLEGAGQEKLFF; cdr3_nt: TGTGCCAGCAGCTTGGAGGGGGCGGGGCAGGAAAAACTGTTTTTT
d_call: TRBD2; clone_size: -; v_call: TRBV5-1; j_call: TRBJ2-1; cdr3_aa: CASRAGTSAINEQFF; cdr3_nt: TGCGCCAGCAGGGCCGGGACTAGCGCTATTAATGAGCAGTTCTTC
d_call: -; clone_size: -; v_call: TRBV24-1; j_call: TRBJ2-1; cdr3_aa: CAIAQGPAFYNEQFF; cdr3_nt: TGTGCCATCGCCCAGGGTCCAGCCTTTTACAATGAGCAGTTCTTC
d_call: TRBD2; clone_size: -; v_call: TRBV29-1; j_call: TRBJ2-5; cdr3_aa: CSVNGLAGEETQYF; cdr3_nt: TGCAGCGTTAATGGTCTAGCGGGAGAGGAGACCCAGTACTTC
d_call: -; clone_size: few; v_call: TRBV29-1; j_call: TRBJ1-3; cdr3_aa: CSVVAAGSGNTIYF; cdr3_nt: TGCAGCGTTGTAGCGGCAGGGTCTGGAAACACCATATATTTT
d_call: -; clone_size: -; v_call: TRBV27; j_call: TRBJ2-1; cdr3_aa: CASSLFPRALINEQFF; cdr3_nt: TGTGCCAGCAGTTTATTTCCCCGCGCCCTCATCAATGAGCAGTTCTTC
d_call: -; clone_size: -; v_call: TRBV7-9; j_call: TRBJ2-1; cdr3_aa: CASSPMGRLVNNEQFF; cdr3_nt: TGTGCCAGCAGCCCCATGGGGCGGTTAGTTAACAATGAGCAGTTCTTC
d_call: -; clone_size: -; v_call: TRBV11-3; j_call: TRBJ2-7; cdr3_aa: CASSWQTDSYEQYF; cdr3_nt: TGTGCCAGCAGCTGGCAGACAGACTCCTACGAGCAGTACTTC
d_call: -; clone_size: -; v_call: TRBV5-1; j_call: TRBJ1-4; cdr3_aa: CASSPVGSARNEKLFF; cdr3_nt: TGCGCCAGCAGCCCCGTTGGGAGCGCCCGAAATGAAAAACTGTTTTTT
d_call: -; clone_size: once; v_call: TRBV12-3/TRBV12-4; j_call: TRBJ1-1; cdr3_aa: CASSFSGTEAFF; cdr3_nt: TGTGCCAGCAGTTTTTCCGGCACTGAAGCTTTCTTT
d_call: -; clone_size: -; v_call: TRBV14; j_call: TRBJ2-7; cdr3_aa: CASSRGAPYYEQYF; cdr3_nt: TGTGCCAGCAGCAGGGGCGCCCCCTACTACGAGCAGTACTTC
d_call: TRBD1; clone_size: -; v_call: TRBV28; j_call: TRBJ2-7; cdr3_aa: CASTQPRTGTSYEQYF; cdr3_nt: TGTGCCAGCACCCAACCGCGGACAGGGACGTCCTACGAGCAGTACTTC
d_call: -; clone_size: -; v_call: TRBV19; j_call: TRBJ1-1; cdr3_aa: CASSRDWAVTEAFF; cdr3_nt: TGTGCCAGTAGTAGGGACTGGGCCGTCACTGAAGCTTTCTTT
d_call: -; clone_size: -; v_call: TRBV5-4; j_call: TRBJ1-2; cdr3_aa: CASSPETLARGYTF; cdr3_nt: TGTGCCAGCAGCCCGGAGACGCTCGCGAGGGGCTACACCTTC
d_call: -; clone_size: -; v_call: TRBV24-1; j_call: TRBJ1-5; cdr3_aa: CATSTGLSGQPQHF; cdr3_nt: TGTGCCACCAGTACAGGGCTCTCAGGGCAGCCCCAGCATTTT
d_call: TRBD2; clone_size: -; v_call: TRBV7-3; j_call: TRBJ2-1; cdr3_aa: CASSPMLPGLAHNNEQFF; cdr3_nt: TGTGCCAGCAGTCCAATGTTACCGGGACTAGCGCATAACAATGAGCAGTTCTTC
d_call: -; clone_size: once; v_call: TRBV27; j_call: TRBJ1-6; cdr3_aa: CASSLQGSPLHF; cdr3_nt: TGTGCCAGCAGTTTACAGGGGTCACCCCTCCACTTT
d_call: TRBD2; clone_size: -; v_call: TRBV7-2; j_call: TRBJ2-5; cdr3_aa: CASSLAGASGQETQYF; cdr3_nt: TGTGCCAGCAGCTTAGCAGGGGCTAGCGGTCAAGAGACCCAGTACTTC
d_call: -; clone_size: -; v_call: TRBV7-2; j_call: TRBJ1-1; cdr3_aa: CASSLGRAVAFF; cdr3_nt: TGTGCCAGCAGCTTAGGCAGGGCGGTAGCTTTCTTT
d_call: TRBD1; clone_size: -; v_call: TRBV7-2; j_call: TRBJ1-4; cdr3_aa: CASSPRTGAGVKLFF; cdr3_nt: TGTGCCAGCAGCCCGCGGACAGGGGCGGGTGTAAAACTGTTTTTT
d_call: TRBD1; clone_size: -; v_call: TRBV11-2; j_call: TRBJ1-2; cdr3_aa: CASSPRTGNNYGYTF; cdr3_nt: TGTGCCAGCAGCCCCCGGACAGGGAATAACTATGGCTACACCTTC
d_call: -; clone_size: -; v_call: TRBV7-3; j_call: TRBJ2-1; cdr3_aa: CASSLSGSDYNEQFF; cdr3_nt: TGTGCCAGCAGCTTAAGTGGGAGTGACTACAATGAGCAGTTCTTC
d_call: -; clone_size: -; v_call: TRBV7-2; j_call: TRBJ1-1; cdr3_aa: CASSLSAGDTEAFF; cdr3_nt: TGTGCCAGCAGCTTAAGTGCGGGGGACACTGAAGCTTTCTTT